The 17 T cell receptor beta chains below were found in one sample sequenced in a study of human T cells and chemical hapten exposure. Time point denoted: pre-sensitization, week 0. Treatment specified: therapeutic diphenylcyclopropenone sensitization with weekly scalp DPC. Via MiXCR, TCRdb re-called the RACE reads, giving one row per CDR3 protein. Here the sample spans a few hundred thousand distinct CDR3 sequences, 7.5% to 10% being singletons. Sample: whole blood, taken in connection with sensitization to the hapten diphenylcyclopropenone (DPC). These receptors all come from a woman aged 40 to 49 with alopecia areata. Some clones in this sample may be carry-over from other donors' samples.

The genes are TRBV20-1 and TRBJ2-1; the match to TRBD2 covers 12 bases. Trimming took 2 bases from V and 3 from J; bases not matched to a gene: 5. There are 16 residues in the CDR3. Germline V gene sequence: CDR1 DFQATT, CDR2 SNEGSKA (reference sequence). The CDR3 spells CSARPSGRAGYNEQFF. CDR3 coding DNA: TGCAGTGCTAGACCTAGCGGGAGGGCCGGCTACAATGAGCAGTTCTTC.

The chain joins TRBV28 to TRBJ2-3; either TRBD1 or TRBD2 may fit D (5 bases each). Germline V gene data show CDR1 as MDHEN and CDR2 as SYDVKM. CDR3 length: 15 amino acids. Trimming removed 3 bases at V and 6 bases at J, with 16 bases between. The CDR3 is CASSFRGPLRDTQYF. The CDR3 coding sequence is TGTGCCAGCAGTTTTCGGGGCCCACTCCGGGATACGCAGTATTTT.

This chain joins TRBV7-8 and TRBJ2-1; 8 bases fit TRBD2. V was pared by 1 base and J by 9 bases, with 8 bases of the junction left unmatched. CDR1 and CDR2 (germline): SGHVS, FQNEAQ. The CDR3 has 15 amino acids. CDR3 loop: CASSLDVAGFPEQFF. The CDR3 DNA reads as TGTGCCAGCAGCTTAGATGTAGCGGGATTCCCTGAGCAGTTCTTC.

This clonotype was counted a few times. This chain joins TRBV21-1 and TRBJ2-1. TRBV21-1 is designated a pseudogene. This CDR3 is 14 amino acids long. CDR3 sequence reads: CASSKWVRYNEQFF. CDR3 DNA: TGTGCCAGCAGCAAATGGGTTCGGTACAATGAGCAGTTCTTC.

This clonotype came up a few times. The gene calls are TRBV13 and TRBJ2-5; the match to TRBD2 covers 9 bases. The J segment lost 2 bases and the V segment lost 5 bases, leaving 12 bases of the junction unmatched. The germline gives CDR1 PRHDT, CDR2 FYEKMQ (reference sequence). There are 17 residues in the CDR3. The CDR3 protein is CASSPLVGLADQETQYF. CDR3 bases: TGTGCCAGCAGCCCCCTAGTGGGACTAGCCGATCAAGAGACCCAGTACTTC.

The CDR3 nucleotides are TGTGCCAGCAGTGATTCGGGGACTAGCGGGAGCAATGAGCAGTTCTTC. Its protein is CASSDSGTSGSNEQFF. This chain uses TRBV25-1 with TRBJ2-1, with 14 bases identical to TRBD2. The germline CDR1 and CDR2 sequences are MGHDK and SYGVNS. The CDR3 length is 16 residues. V trimming: 3 bases; J trimming: 6 bases; junction bases outside the gene matches: 4.

The V gene is TRBV28, the J gene TRBJ1-5; perhaps TRBD1 as D (5 bases). The V and J ends lost 3 bases and 5 bases respectively, with 11 bases between them. Germline lookup yields CDR1 MDHEN and CDR2 SYDVKM. There are 14 residues in the CDR3. The CDR3 reads CASSLGLGHQPQHF. CDR3 in DNA: TGTGCCAGCAGTTTGGGACTCGGGCATCAGCCCCAGCATTTT.

Only a few counts were recorded for this clonotype. This chain uses TRBV7-9 with TRBJ2-7, with D tentatively TRBD1 (5 bases). Per the germline V gene, CDR1 is SEHNR and CDR2 is FQNEAQ (reference sequence). Deletions cut 7 bases from V and 2 bases from J, with 12 bases between. This CDR3 contains 13 residues. The CDR3: CASKPSGPYEQYF. The DNA of the CDR3 is TGTGCCAGCAAGCCCTCAGGGCCCTACGAGCAGTACTTC.

The V call is TRBV6-1, the J call TRBJ2-7, with D unresolved. V was shortened by 3 bases and J by 7 bases, with 10 bases between the two germline ends. From germline, CDR1 is MNHNS and CDR2 SASEGT. CDR3 length equals 12 residues. The CDR3 region has the DNA TGTGCCAGCAGTGACCCGACGCGGGAGCAGTACTTC. Translated: CASSDPTREQYF.

This clonotype came up a few times. V is TRBV18 and J is TRBJ1-1; tentative D call: TRBD1 (5 bases). The germline V gene encodes CDR1 KGHSH and CDR2 LQKENI. Trimming removed 6 bases from V and 5 bases from J, with 13 bases in between. The CDR3 has 13 amino acids. CDR3 sequence: CASSPIGGTEAFF. CDR3 bases: TGTGCCAGCTCGCCCATCGGGGGGACTGAAGCTTTCTTT.

The chain is built from TRBV20-1 and TRBJ2-3; D call uncertain. CDR3 size: 12 residues. V was pared by 6 bases and J by 4 bases, with 11 bases between. From germline, CDR1 is DFQATT and CDR2 SNEGSKA (reference sequence). The CDR3 protein is CSAPSFADTQYF. In nucleotides, the CDR3 is TGCAGTGCCCCTTCTTTTGCAGATACGCAGTATTTT.

This sequence joins TRBV10-3 and TRBJ2-5; D is ambiguous. Germline CDR1 is ENHRY and CDR2 is SYGVKD. The CDR3 runs 13 residues. Trimming took 2 bases from V and 5 from J, leaving 9 bases between them. CDR3 protein: CAISERPSETQYF. CDR3 DNA sequence: TGTGCCATCAGTGAGCGTCCCAGCGAGACCCAGTACTTC.

The rearrangement joins TRBV4-2 to TRBJ2-2; perhaps TRBD1 as D (6 bases). The CDR3 contains 16 residues. CDR1 is LGHNA, CDR2 YNFKEQ, per germline. Between the trimmed V and J ends, which lost 4 bases and 0 bases, there was a span of 12 bases. CDR3 residues: CASSLYQGSNTGELFF. The CDR3 nucleotides read TGTGCCAGCAGCCTTTACCAGGGGTCGAACACCGGGGAGCTGTTTTTT.

The chain recombines TRBV12-3 or TRBV12-4 with TRBJ2-1; 11 bases map to TRBD1. The CDR3 sequence is 16 residues long. The V gene end was trimmed by 6 bases and the J gene end by 9 bases; junction bases not matched to a gene: 13. In nucleotides, the CDR3 is TGTGCCAGCAGGGTCACCGGGACAGGGGGTCGGGGTGAGCAGTTCTTC. This translates into CASRVTGTGGRGEQFF.

This clonotype has just a few counts. V is TRBV7-3 and J is TRBJ2-1; 12 nucleotides agree with TRBD2. CDR1 and CDR2 from the germline V gene are SGHTA and FQGTGA. The J segment lost 8 bases and the V segment lost 3 bases, leaving 5 bases of the junction unmatched. The CDR3 loop spans 15 amino acids. This CDR3 reads CASSLTSGSWDEQFF. In nucleotides, the CDR3 is TGTGCCAGCAGCTTGACTAGCGGGAGCTGGGATGAGCAGTTCTTC.

This clonotype was seen more than once but under ten times. This chain links TRBV10-3 with TRBJ1-1; 8 bases are shared with TRBD1. CDR1 and CDR2 from the germline V gene are ENHRY and SYGVKD. Unmatched junction bases numbered 6, after V lost 2 bases and J lost 10 bases. The CDR3 spans 13 residues. CDR3 DNA sequence: TGTGCCATCAGTGAGGGGGACAGGCGCCCAGCTTTCTTT. As protein: CAISEGDRRPAFF.

The table lists this clonotype with a few counts. The chain couples TRBV2 to TRBJ2-7; 8 positions match TRBD2. This CDR3 contains 18 residues. Unmatched junction bases numbered 17, after V lost 3 bases and J lost 4 bases. From germline, CDR1 is SNHLY and CDR2 FYNNEI. CDR3 loop: CASSDLGGGTSWRYEQYF. In DNA, the CDR3 is TGTGCCAGCAGTGATCTTGGCGGGGGGACTTCCTGGCGATACGAGCAGTACTTC.